This note documents a single T cell receptor (beta chain) sequence. Some clones are missing from TCRdb's copy, which holds only in-frame ones; the method was immunoSEQ multiplex PCR. The sample consists of over 200,000 clones, roughly 90% of them appearing once. These data originate in a study of blood T cell repertoires in COVID-19. This CDR3 has 13 residues. Per germline, CDR1 SGHRS and CDR2 YFSETQ. The V end lost 5 bases, the J end lost 4 bases, and 11 bases lay between the germline ends. The chain uses TRBV5-1 and TRBJ2-3; D is perhaps TRBD1 (6 bases). The sample consisted of peripheral blood. The TCR comes from a man between 60 and 75 years old who had recovered from COVID-19. The CDR3 DNA sequence: TGCGCCAGCAGAGACACAGGGCCAGATACGCAGTATTTT. Translating gives CASRDTGPDTQYF.